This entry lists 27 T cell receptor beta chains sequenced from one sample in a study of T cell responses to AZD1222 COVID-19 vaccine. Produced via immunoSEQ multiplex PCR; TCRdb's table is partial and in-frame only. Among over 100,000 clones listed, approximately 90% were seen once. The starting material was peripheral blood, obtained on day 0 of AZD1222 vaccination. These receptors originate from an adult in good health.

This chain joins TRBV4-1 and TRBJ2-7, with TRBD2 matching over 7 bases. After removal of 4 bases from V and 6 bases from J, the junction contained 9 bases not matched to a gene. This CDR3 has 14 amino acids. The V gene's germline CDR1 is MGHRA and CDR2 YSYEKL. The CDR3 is CASSLGLGLSEQYF. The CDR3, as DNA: TGCGCCAGCAGCCTTGGACTAGGTCTGAGCGAGCAGTACTTC.

The CDR3 is CASSREGSPNTGELFF. The CDR3 region has the DNA TGCGCCAGCAGCCGTGAGGGGTCCCCTAACACCGGGGAGCTGTTTTTT. The chain uses TRBV5-1 and TRBJ2-2; D tentatively fits TRBD1 or TRBD2 (5 bases each). The CDR3 totals 16 residues. V shed 4 bases and J shed 2 bases, with 15 bases lying between them. Germline loops: CDR1 SGHRS, CDR2 YFSETQ.

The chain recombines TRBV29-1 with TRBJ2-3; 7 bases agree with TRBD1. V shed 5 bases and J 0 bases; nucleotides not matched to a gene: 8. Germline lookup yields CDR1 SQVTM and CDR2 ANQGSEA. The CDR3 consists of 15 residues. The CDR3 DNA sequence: TGCAGCGTTTCCGGGACAGAGAAAAGCACAGATACGCAGTATTTT. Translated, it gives CSVSGTEKSTDTQYF.

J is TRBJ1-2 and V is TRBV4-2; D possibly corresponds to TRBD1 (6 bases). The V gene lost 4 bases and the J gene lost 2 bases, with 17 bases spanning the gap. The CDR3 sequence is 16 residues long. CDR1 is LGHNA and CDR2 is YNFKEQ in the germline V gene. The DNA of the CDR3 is TGTGCCAGCAGCCCCTCGGCAGGGGTATTAAACTATGGCTACACCTTC. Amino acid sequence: CASSPSAGVLNYGYTF.

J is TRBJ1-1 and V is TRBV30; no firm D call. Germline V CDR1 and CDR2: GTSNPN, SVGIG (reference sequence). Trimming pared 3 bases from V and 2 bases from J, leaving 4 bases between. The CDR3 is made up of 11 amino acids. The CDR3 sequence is CAWSDNTEAFF. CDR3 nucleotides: TGTGCCTGGAGCGACAACACTGAAGCTTTCTTT.

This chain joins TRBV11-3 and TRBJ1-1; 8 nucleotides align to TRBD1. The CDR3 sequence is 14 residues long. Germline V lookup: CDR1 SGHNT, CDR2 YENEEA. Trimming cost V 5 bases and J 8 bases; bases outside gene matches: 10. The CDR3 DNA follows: TGTGCCAGCAGCCCCGGGACAGGTATCGGGGAAGCTTTCTTT. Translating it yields CASSPGTGIGEAFF.

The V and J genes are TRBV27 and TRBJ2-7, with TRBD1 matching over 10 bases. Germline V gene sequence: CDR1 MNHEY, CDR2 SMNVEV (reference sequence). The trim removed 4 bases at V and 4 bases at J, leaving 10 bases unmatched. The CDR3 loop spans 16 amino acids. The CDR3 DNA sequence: TGTGCCAGCAGTTCCACCCCGCCGGGACAGGGGTACGAGCAGTACTTC. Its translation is CASSSTPPGQGYEQYF.

CDR3 loop: CASSQDLMGAEAFF. The CDR3 DNA sequence: TGTGCCAGCAGCCAAGATCTGATGGGGGCTGAAGCTTTCTTT. This rearrangement joins TRBV4-2 to TRBJ1-1; a possible D gene is TRBD1 (5 bases). Trimming stripped 0 bases from V and 6 bases from J, with 11 bases between. The CDR3 totals 14 residues. Germline loops: CDR1 LGHNA, CDR2 YNFKEQ.

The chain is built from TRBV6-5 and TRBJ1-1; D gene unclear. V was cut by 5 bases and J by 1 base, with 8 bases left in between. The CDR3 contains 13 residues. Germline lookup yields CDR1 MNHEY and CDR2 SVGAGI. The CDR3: CASSRQWNTEAFF. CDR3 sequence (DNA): TGTGCCAGCAGTCGTCAATGGAACACTGAAGCTTTCTTT.

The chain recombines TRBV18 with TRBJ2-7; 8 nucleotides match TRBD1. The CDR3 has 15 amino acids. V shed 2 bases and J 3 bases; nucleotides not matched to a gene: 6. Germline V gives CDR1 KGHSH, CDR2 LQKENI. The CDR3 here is CASSPWTGNGYEQYF. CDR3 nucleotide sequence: TGTGCCAGCTCACCATGGACAGGGAACGGCTACGAGCAGTACTTC.

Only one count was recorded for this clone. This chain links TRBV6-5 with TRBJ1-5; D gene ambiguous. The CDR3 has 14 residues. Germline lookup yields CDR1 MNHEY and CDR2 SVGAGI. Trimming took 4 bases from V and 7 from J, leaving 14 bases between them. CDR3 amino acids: CASSLGRGGQPQHF. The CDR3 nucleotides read TGTGCCAGCAGTTTAGGACGGGGAGGGCAGCCCCAGCATTTT.

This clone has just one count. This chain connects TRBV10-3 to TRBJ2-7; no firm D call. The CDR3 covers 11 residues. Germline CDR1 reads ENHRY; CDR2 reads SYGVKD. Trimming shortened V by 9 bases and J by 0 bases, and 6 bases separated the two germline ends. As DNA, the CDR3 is TGTGCCATTGGCAGCTCCTACGAGCAGTACTTC. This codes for CAIGSSYEQYF.

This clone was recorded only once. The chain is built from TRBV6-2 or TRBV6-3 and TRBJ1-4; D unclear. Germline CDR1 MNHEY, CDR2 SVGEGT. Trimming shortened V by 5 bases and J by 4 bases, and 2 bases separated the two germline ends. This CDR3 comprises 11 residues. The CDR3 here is CASSNNEKLFF. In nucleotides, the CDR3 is TGTGCCAGCAGTAATAATGAAAAACTGTTTTTT.

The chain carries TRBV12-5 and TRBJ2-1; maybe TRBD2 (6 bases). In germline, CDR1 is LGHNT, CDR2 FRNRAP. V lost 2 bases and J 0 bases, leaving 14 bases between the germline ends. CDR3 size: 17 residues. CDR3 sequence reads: CASGLPSGSLSYNEQFF. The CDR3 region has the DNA TGTGCTAGTGGTTTGCCCTCCGGGAGTCTCTCCTACAATGAGCAGTTCTTC.

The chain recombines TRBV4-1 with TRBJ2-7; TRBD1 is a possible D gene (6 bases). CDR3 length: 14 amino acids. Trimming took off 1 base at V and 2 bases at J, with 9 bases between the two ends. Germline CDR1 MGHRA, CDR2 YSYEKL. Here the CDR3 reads CASSQVTGTYEQYF. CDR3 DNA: TGCGCCAGCAGCCAAGTAACAGGGACCTACGAGCAGTACTTC.

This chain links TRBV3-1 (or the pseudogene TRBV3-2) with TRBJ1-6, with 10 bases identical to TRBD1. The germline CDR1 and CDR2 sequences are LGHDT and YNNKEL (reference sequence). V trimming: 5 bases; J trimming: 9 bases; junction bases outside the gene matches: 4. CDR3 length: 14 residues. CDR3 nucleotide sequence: TGTGCCAGCAGCAACTGGGACAGGGGTTCACCCCTCCACTTT. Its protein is CASSNWDRGSPLHF.

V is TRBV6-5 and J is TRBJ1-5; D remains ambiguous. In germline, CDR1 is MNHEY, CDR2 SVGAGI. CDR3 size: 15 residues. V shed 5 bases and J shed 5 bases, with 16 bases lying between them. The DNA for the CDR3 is TGTGCCAGCAGTCCGGTTAGAGGGAGCCATCAGCCCCAGCATTTT. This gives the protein CASSPVRGSHQPQHF.

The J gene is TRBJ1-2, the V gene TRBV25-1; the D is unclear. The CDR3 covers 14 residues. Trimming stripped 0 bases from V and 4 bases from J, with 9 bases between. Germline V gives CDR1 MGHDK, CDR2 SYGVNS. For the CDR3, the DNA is TGTGCCAGCAGTGAATATAACGGGTTCTATGGCTACACCTTC. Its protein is CASSEYNGFYGYTF.

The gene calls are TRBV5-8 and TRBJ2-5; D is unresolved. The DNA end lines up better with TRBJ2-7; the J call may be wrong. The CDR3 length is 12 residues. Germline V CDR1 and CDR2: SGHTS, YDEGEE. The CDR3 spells CASSLSSYEQYF. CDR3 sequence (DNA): TGTGCCAGCAGCTTGTCTAGTTACGAGCAGTACTTC.

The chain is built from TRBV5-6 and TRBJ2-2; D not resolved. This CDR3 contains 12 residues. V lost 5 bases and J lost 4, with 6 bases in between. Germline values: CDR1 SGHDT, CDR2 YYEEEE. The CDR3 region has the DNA TGTGCCAGCAGGCCGGCCACCGGGGAGCTGTTTTTT. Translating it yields CASRPATGELFF.

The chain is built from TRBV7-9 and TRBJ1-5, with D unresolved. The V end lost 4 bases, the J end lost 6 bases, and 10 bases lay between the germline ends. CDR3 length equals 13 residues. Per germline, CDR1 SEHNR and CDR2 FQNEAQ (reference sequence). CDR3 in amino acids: CASSYGDSQPQHF. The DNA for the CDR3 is TGTGCCAGCAGCTACGGCGATAGTCAGCCCCAGCATTTT.

CDR3 amino acids: CASSFWNGELFF. The CDR3, as DNA: TGTGCCAGCAGTTTTTGGAACGGGGAGCTGTTTTTT. This rearrangement joins TRBV12-3 or TRBV12-4 to TRBJ2-2; no clear D gene. V shed 3 bases and J shed 7 bases, with 6 bases lying between them. This CDR3 contains 12 residues.

The CDR3 region has the DNA TGTGCTAGCCGCAGGGCACCGAATGAGCAGTTCTTC. It encodes CASRRAPNEQFF. V gene TRBV30 combines with J gene TRBJ2-1; D is possibly TRBD1 (5 bases). This CDR3 contains 12 residues. Germline CDR1 and CDR2: GTSNPN and SVGIG (reference sequence).

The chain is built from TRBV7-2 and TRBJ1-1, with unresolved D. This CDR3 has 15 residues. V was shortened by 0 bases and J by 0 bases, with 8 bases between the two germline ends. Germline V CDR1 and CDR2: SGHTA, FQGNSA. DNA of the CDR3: TGTGCCAGCAGCTTAGCGCAGAACTTGAACACTGAAGCTTTCTTT. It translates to CASSLAQNLNTEAFF.

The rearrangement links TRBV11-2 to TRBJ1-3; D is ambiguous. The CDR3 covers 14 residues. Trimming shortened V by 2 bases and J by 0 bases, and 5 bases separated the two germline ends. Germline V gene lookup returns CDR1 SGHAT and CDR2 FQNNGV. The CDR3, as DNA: TGTGCCAGCAGCTTAAAACCCTCTGGAAACACCATATATTTT. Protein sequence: CASSLKPSGNTIYF.

Here the CDR3 DNA reads TGTGCCGGGGACACGAGCGGGGCAATTAATCAGTATGAGCAGTTCTTC. Encoded protein: CAGDTSGAINQYEQFF. This chain links TRBV7-9 with TRBJ2-1, with a possible D match to TRBD2 (7 bases). The germline V gene encodes CDR1 SEHNR and CDR2 FQNEAQ (reference sequence). This CDR3 comprises 16 residues. Between the trimmed V and J ends, which lost 11 bases and 8 bases, there was a span of 28 bases.

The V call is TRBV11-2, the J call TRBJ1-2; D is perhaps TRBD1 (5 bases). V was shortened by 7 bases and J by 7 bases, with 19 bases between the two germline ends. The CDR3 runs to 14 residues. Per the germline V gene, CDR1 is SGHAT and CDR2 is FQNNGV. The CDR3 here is CASTHERTFGGYTF. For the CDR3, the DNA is TGTGCCAGCACCCACGAACGGACATTTGGTGGCTACACCTTC.